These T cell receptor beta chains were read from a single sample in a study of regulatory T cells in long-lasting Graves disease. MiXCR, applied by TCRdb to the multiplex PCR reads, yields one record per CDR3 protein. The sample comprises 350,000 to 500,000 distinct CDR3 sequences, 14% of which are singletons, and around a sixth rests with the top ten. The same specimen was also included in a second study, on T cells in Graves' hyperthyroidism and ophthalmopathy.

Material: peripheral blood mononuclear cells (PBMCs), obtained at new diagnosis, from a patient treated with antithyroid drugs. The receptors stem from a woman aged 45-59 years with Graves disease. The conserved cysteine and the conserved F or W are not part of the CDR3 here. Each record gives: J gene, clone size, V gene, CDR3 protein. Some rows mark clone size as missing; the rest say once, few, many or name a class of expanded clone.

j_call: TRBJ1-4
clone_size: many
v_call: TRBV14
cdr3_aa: ASSPPPQGRNEKLF

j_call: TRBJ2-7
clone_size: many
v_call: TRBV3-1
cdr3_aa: ASSLAPGYEQY

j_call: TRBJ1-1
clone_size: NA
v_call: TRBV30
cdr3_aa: AWSRSHGEFTEAF

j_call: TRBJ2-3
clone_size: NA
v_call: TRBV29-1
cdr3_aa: SVEDIAGATTDTQY

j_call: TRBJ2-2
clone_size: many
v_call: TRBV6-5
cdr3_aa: ASSYLKWTAGNRELF

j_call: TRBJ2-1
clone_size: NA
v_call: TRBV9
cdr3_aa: ASSGSPLARHEQF

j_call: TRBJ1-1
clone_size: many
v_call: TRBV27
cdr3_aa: ASSLSQSRDTEAF

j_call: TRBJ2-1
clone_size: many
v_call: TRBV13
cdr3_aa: ASSLQAGLWNEQF

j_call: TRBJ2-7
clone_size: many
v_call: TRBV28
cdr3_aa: ASNLQTYEQY

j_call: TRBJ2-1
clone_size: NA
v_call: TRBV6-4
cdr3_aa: ASSDWDRGINEQF

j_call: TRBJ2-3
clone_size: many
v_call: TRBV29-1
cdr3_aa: SVGRTGSTDTQY

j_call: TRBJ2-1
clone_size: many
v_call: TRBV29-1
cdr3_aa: SAPTSGGYNEQF

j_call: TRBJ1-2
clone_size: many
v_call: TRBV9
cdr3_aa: ASSVEGQGYGYT

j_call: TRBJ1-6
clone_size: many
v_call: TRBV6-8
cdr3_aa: VSSGHLNSPLH

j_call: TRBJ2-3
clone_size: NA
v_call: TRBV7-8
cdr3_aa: ASSPTGTKDTQY

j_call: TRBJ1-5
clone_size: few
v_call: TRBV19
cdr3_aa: ASSPGQSNQPQH

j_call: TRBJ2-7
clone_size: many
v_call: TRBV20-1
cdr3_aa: SARDTGTSGIVEQY

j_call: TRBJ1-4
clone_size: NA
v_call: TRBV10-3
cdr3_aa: AIAEDPNEKLF

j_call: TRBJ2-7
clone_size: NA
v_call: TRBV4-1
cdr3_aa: ASSHTVGAGAYEQY

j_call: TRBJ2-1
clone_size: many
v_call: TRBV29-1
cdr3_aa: SVELSGHNEQF

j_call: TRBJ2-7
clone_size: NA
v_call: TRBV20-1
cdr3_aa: SAPHRGRSAYEQY

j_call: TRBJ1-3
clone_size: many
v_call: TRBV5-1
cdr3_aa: ASSSNISGNTIY

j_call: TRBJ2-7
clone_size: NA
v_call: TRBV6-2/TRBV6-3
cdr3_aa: ASSTGTSGSLY

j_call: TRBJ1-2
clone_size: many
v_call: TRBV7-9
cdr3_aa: ASSLAGTGSKNGYT

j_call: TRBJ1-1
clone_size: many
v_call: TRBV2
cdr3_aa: ASSEIRENTEAF

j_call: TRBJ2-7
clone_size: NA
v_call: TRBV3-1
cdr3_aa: ASSQSGTGVYEQY

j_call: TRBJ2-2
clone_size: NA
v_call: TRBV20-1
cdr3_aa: SARLLAGGPPGANTGELF

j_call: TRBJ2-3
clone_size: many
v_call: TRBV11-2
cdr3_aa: ASSPATGGVDTQY

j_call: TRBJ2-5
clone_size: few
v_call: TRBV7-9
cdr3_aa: ASSLEYGEGTQY

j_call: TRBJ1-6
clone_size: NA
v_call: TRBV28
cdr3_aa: ASSSRTGLNSPLH

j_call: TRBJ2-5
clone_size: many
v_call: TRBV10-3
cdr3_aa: AISAAGGETQY

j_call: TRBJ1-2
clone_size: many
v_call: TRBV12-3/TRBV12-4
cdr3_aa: ASSYDGPGTNYGYT

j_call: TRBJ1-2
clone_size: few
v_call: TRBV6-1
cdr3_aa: ASSPTGTGYGYT

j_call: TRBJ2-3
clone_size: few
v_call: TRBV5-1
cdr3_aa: ASSLGGQVADTQY

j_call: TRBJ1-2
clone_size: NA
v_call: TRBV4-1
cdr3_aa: ASSQEPMGYT

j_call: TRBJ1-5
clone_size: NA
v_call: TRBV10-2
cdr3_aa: ASSVEAYNQPQH

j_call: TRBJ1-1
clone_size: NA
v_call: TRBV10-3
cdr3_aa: AIKGEKGSTEAF

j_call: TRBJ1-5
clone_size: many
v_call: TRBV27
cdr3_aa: ASSESVRGYEVQPQH

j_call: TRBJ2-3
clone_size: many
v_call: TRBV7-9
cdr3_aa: ASSPLGLVGTDTQY

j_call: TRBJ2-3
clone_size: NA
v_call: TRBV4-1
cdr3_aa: ASSQEAGGNTDTQY

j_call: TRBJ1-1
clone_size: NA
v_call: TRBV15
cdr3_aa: ATSRRSGAREAF

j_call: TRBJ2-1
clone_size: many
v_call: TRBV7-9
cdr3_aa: TSSSGTPPYNEQF

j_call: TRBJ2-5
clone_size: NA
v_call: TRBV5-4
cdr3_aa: ASSLGTGGAGETQY

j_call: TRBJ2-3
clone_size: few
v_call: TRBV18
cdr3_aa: ASSPRGSPPDTQY

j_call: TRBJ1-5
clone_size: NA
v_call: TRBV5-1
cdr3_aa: ASSPGPGGSAQH

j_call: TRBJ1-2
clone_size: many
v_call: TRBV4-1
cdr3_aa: ASSHPGQAYGYT

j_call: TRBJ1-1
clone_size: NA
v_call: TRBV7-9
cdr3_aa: ASSSPIIGFAF

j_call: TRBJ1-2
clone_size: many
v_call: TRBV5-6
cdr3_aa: ASGDGDRGPTMGYGYT

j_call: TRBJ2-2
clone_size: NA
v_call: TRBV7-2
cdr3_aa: ASSLFGLLNTGELF

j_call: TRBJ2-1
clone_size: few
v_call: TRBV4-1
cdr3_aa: ASSLWRGRDYNEQF

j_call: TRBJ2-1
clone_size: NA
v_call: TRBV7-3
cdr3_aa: ASSFLAGVPYNEQF

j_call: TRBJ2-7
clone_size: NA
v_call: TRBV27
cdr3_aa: ASEGGTGGPEQY